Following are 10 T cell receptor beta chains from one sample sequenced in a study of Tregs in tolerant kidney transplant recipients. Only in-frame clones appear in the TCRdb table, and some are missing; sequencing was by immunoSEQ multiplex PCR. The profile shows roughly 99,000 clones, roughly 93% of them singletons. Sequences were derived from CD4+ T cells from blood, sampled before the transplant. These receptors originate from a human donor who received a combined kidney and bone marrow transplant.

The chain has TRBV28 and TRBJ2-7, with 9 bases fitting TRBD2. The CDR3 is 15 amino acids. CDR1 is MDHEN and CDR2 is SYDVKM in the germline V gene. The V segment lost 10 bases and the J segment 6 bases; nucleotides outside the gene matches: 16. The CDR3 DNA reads TGTGCCACCAAAGGTTTGGGCGGGGGGGTTTTCGAGCAGTACTTC. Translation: CATKGLGGGVFEQYF.

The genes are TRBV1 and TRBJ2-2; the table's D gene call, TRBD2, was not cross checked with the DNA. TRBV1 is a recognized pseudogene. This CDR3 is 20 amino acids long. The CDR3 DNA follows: TGCACCAGCAGCCAAGATCGAGGGCTAGCGGGGGGCCCTAACACCGGGGAGCTGTTTTTT. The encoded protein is CTSSQDRGLAGGPNTGELFF.

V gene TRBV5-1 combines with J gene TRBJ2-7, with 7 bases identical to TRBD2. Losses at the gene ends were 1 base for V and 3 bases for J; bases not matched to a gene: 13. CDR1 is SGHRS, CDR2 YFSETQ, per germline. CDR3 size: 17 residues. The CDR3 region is CASSLQPLRRESYEQYF. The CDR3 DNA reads TGCGCCAGCAGCTTGCAACCTCTCCGGCGGGAGAGCTACGAGCAGTACTTC. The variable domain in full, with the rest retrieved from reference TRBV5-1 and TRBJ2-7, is KAGVTQTPRYLIKTRGQQVTLSCSPISGHRSVSWYQQTPGQGLQFLFEYFSETQRNKGNFPGRFSGRQFSNSRSEMNVSTLELGDSALYLCASSLQPLRRESYEQYFGPGTRLTVT.

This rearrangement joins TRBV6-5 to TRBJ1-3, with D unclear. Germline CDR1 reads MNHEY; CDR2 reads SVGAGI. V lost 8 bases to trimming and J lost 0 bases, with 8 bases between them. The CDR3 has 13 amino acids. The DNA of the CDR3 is TGTGCCAGCGGGCTATCCTCTGGAAACACCATATATTTT. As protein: CASGLSSGNTIYF.

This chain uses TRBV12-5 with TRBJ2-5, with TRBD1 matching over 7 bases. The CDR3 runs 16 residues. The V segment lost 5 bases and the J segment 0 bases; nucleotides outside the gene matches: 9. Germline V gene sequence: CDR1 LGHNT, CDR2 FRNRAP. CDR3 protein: CASGGSGDRHQETQYF. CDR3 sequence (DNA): TGTGCTAGTGGTGGGTCCGGGGACAGACACCAAGAGACCCAGTACTTC.

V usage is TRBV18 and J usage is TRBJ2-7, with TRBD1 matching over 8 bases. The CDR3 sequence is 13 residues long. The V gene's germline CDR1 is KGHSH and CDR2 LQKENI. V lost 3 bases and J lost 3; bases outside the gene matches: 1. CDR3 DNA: TGTGCCAGCTCACCGACAGGGGTCTACGAGCAGTACTTC. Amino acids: CASSPTGVYEQYF.

The CDR3 spells CASSGGTRTDTQYF. The CDR3 DNA is TGTGCCAGCAGCGGGGGGACTCGCACAGATACGCAGTATTTT. The genes are TRBV5-6 and TRBJ2-3, with D perhaps matching TRBD2 (6 bases). V was trimmed by 4 bases and J by 1 base, leaving 10 bases between them. The CDR3 length is 14 residues. CDR1 is SGHDT, CDR2 YYEEEE, per germline.

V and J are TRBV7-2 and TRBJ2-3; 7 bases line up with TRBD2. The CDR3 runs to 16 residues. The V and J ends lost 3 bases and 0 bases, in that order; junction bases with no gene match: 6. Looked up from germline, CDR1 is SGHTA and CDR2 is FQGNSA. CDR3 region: CASSLGPSGSTDTQYF. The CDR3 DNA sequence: TGTGCCAGCAGCTTGGGTCCTAGCGGCAGCACAGATACGCAGTATTTT.

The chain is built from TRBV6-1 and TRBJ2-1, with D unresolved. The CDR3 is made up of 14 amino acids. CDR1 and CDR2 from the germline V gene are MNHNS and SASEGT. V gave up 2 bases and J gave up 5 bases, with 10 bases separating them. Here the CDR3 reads CASSELWADNEQFF. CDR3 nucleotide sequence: TGTGCCAGCAGTGAACTGTGGGCCGACAATGAGCAGTTCTTC.

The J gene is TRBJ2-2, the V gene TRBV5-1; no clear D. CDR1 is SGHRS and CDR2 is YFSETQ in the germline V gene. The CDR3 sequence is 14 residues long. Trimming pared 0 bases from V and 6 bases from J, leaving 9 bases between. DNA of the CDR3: TGCGCCAGCAGCTTGGAGTCGGTCGCCGGGGAGCTGTTTTTT. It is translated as CASSLESVAGELFF.